This TCR beta chain is from a study of T cell responses to AZD1222 COVID-19 vaccine (dated by TCRdb to about 2021). In the study overall: Because spike-specific TCR depth and breadth did not differ between the two schedules, AZD1222 recipients who got a second dose at roughly 4 weeks were pooled with those who got a second dose at roughly 12 weeks. TCR sequencing was performed for roughly 250 trial participants, of whom 207 were given two doses of AZD1222 and around 25 were given two doses of MenACWY control vaccine. Trial participants were enrolled into age subgroups of 18-55, 56-69 and 70-plus years, which contained roughly 140, 27 and 60 TCR-sequenced participants, respectively.

The CDR3 regions of human TCRbeta chains were analyzed by immunosequencing. The authors' analysis ran thus. TCRs in the repertoires were compared against a reference library of SARS-CoV-2-specific TCRs that had been generated with the MIRA antigen-specificity platform. Breadth was defined as the fraction of unique TCRs that were SARS-CoV-2-associated, and depth was defined as the fraction of total T cells that were SARS-CoV-2-associated. Each spike-specific TCR was assigned to its reactive spike region and to a CD4 or CD8 class using the MIRA data. Log10-transformed breadth and depth values were compared by one-way ANOVA with Sidak's multiple comparisons tests. TCRdb provides this immuneACCESS table in a form limited to in-frame rearrangements. Some clones are lacking; in checked studies, under half of them reflect an unresolved V gene, and why the rest are absent is not known. V, J and clone size are those of that table, while D and trimming were read from the DNA. This sample gives 150,000 to 200,000 clones in total; 90% to 95% of them show up just once. The ten largest clones take up approximately 0.6% of the sample.

Note on this clone: What antigen it recognizes has not been identified. No per-base quality is available; no much larger clone lies one base away.

The intended sense of this specimen's time point label: baseline before first vaccination. The vaccinee samples were drawn from two UK trials, COV001 and COV002, one of which was a single-blind randomized controlled phase 2/3 trial testing AZD1222 (ChAdOx1 nCoV-19) in healthy adults. For TCRbeta chain sequencing, PBMC samples were collected from trial participants at day 0 and at day 28 after the second dose. The germline V gene (reference sequence) gives CDR1 as SEHNR and CDR2 as FQNEAQ. Relative to germline, V is missing 0 bases and J is missing 11 bases, with 11 bases of the junction outside any gene match. Reading from cysteine to phenylalanine, the CDR3 counts 16 amino acids. Of all the DNA, just the CDR3 is kept, 48 bases in frame from base 1. Paper-wide results and their limitations: Conclusions about previously exposed vaccinees were limited because only a handful of AZD1222 recipients were SARS-CoV-2 seropositive at baseline. Participants were mostly white British, with more females than males. The authors suggested clonal diversity may have been underestimated. The 56-69-year group was small, and its depth increase did not reach significance, likely because of low power. After two AZD1222 doses, spike-specific TCR breadth and depth were significantly higher than at day 0 and than in MenACWY recipients. Reportedly, almost half of the unique spike-specific TCRs recognized epitopes lying outside the regions that are mutated in the B.1.351 and B.1.1.7 variants. Because no day 14 peak-response samples were available, the repertoires could be characterized only after the peak T cell response. CD4 TCRs associated with the vaccine covered the entire spike protein, and the dominant responses were in regions 160-218 and 743-854.

The sequence joins TRBV7-9 to TRBJ1-4; TRBD1 fits 8 bases in the junction. The TCR sequence derives from an adult in good health. The starting material was peripheral blood, obtained on day 0 of AZD1222 vaccination. Here the CDR3 is given as CASSLAEQGGGGKLFF. The sequence in DNA is TGTGCCAGCAGCTTAGCGGAACAGGGGGGAGGTGGCAAACTGTTTTTT. The reference TRBV7-9 and TRBJ1-4 proteins fill in what lies around the CDR3, so the full variable domain reads DTGVSQNPRHKITKRGQNVTFRCDPISEHNRLYWYRQTLGQGPEFLTYFQNEAQLEKSRLLSDRFSAERPKGSFSTLEIQRTEQGDSAMYLCASSLAEQGGGGKLFFGSGTQLSVL.